This T cell receptor (beta chain) is from a study of cytomegalovirus exposure and HLA in healthy donors. This PCR relied on a set of 60 Vbeta primers and 13 Jbeta primers. Sequenced by immunoSEQ multiplex PCR; TCRdb stores in-frame clones only, minus some. The sample yields some 150,000 clones, approximately 87% seen once. Notes on this clone: Its antigen is currently unknown.

Donors sampled were nominally healthy, though unrecorded immune exposures were likely. Study-wide findings and caveats: In most subjects, TCR beta sequences reportedly gave accurate predictions of HLA-A and HLA-B alleles.

Germline CDR1 SGHAT, CDR2 FQNNGV. The CDR3 spans 14 residues. V was clipped by 1 base and J by 10 bases, with 11 bases between them. The receptor was derived from a man aged 40-49 years in good health and CMV-seronegative. V and J are TRBV11-2 and TRBJ1-6, with D uncertain. The specimen was PBMCs. CDR3 region: CASSLGSPDSPLHF. Here the CDR3 DNA reads TGTGCCAGCAGCTTAGGGAGTCCTGACTCACCCCTCCACTTT.